These 18 T cell receptor beta chains originate from one sample sequenced in a study of cytotoxic CD8 clonotypes in ibrutinib-treated CLL. Sequenced by immunoSEQ multiplex PCR; TCRdb stores in-frame clones only, minus some. Of roughly 150,000 clones in the sample, roughly 90% were seen once. This specimen consisted of PBMCs, obtained at disease progression, from a patient treated with ibrutinib. The receptors come from a human donor with chronic lymphocytic leukemia.

V is TRBV6-1 and J is TRBJ1-2, with D uncertain. Germline V gene data show CDR1 as MNHNS and CDR2 as SASEGT. V was clipped by 2 bases and J by 5 bases, with 15 bases between them. This CDR3 has 15 residues. CDR3 nucleotide sequence: TGTGCCAGCAGTGAAAGCGGTAGACGGCAGTATGGCTACACCTTC. As protein: CASSESGRRQYGYTF.

The genes are TRBV6-5 and TRBJ2-3; TRBD2 matches 10 bases. The CDR3 extends over 14 amino acids. V shed 7 bases and J 7 bases; nucleotides not matched to a gene: 8. Germline V CDR1 and CDR2: MNHEY, SVGAGI. CDR3 in amino acids: CASTAAGGLNTQYF. As DNA, the CDR3 is TGTGCCAGCACCGCAGCGGGAGGGCTGAATACGCAGTATTTT.

The chain carries TRBV19 and TRBJ2-5, with TRBD2 matching over 7 bases. The CDR3 has 14 residues. With V trimmed by 5 bases and J by 3 bases, 6 bases remained unmatched. Per the germline V gene, CDR1 is LNHDA and CDR2 is SQIVND (reference sequence). CDR3 protein: CASSPRGGEETQYF. The DNA of the CDR3 is TGTGCCAGTAGTCCTCGGGGAGGGGAAGAGACCCAGTACTTC.

This chain connects TRBV7-9 to TRBJ2-1; 8 bases agree with TRBD2. The CDR3 covers 18 residues. The ends lost 4 bases at V and 1 base at J; junction bases unmatched: 12. The germline V gene encodes CDR1 SEHNR and CDR2 FQNEAQ (reference sequence). CDR3 residues: CASSWAPPGRASYNEQFF. For the CDR3, the DNA is TGTGCCAGCAGCTGGGCCCCCCCCGGGAGGGCTTCCTACAATGAGCAGTTCTTC.

In DNA, the CDR3 is TGTGCCAGCAGCTCGGGCCTCTTGGGTCTCGGGGGCAATCAGCCCCAGCATTTT. Translation gives CASSSGLLGLGGNQPQHF. J is TRBJ1-5 and V is TRBV5-8; D is unclear. The CDR3 runs to 18 residues. CDR1 and CDR2 (germline): SGHTS, YDEGEE. With 3 bases removed from V and 2 bases from J, the gap between germline ends came to 21 bases. The full variable domain, completed using reference TRBV5-8 and TRBJ1-5, is EAGVTQSPTHLIKTRGQQATLRCSPISGHTSVYWYQQALGLGLQFLLWYDEGEERNRGNFPPRFSGRQFPNYSSELNVNALELEDSALYLCASSSGLLGLGGNQPQHFGDGTRLSIL.

The V and J genes are TRBV14 and TRBJ1-1; D ambiguous. Germline V gene data show CDR1 as SGHDN and CDR2 as FVKESK. The germline V and J ends were trimmed by 1 base and 1 base, with 19 bases remaining between them. This CDR3 is 18 amino acids long. CDR3 sequence (DNA): TGTGCCAGCAGCCAAGCGACGTACCGGGCGGAGTGGAACACTGAAGCTTTCTTT. Translation gives CASSQATYRAEWNTEAFF. Full variable domain (missing parts from reference TRBV14 and TRBJ1-1): EAGVTQFPSHSVIEKGQTVTLRCDPISGHDNLYWYRRVMGKEIKFLLHFVKESKQDESGMPNNRFLAERTGGTYSTLKVQPAELEDSGVYFCASSQATYRAEWNTEAFFGQGTRLTVV.

The rearrangement joins TRBV5-1 to TRBJ2-2; D possibly matches TRBD1 or TRBD2 (5 bases each). There are 17 residues in the CDR3. V was clipped by 0 bases and J by 6 bases, with 18 bases between them. Germline V gene data show CDR1 as SGHRS and CDR2 as YFSETQ. The CDR3 region is CASSLAGTGQRSGELFF. In DNA, the CDR3 is TGCGCCAGCAGCTTGGCCGGGACGGGCCAAAGATCCGGGGAGCTGTTTTTT.

The chain uses TRBV29-1 and TRBJ2-1; 11 bases fit TRBD2. The CDR3 extends over 13 amino acids. Trimming cost V 7 bases and J 9 bases; bases outside gene matches: 8. Germline V gene lookup returns CDR1 SQVTM and CDR2 ANQGSEA. In nucleotides, the CDR3 is TGCAGCGGTACTAGCGGGGGCGTCGGTGAGCAGTTCTTC. This gives the protein CSGTSGGVGEQFF.

V gene TRBV4-1 combines with J gene TRBJ2-7; 9 nucleotides line up with TRBD1. Germline CDR1 reads MGHRA; CDR2 reads YSYEKL. The CDR3 extends over 16 amino acids. V lost 1 base, J lost 3 bases, and 7 bases stayed unmatched. The CDR3 loop reads CASSQGHRGRLYEQYF. DNA for the CDR3: TGCGCCAGCAGCCAAGGACACAGGGGGCGGCTCTACGAGCAGTACTTC.

The V and J genes are TRBV6-5 and TRBJ2-7; 7 bases line up with TRBD1. The CDR3 has 15 residues. J lost 3 bases, V lost 2 bases, and 7 bases had no gene match. Germline V lookup: CDR1 MNHEY, CDR2 SVGAGI. The CDR3, as DNA: TGTGCCAGCAGTTACAGAACGGGGACAGACTACGAGCAGTACTTC. Residues: CASSYRTGTDYEQYF.

This CDR3 reads CASSLVRGRETQYF. The CDR3 DNA reads as TGTGCCAGCAGCTTGGTCAGGGGGCGGGAGACCCAGTACTTC. The chain uses TRBV5-5 and TRBJ2-5, with 8 bases that match TRBD1. There are 14 residues in the CDR3. Germline assignment: CDR1 SGHKS and CDR2 YYEKEE (reference sequence). The ends lost 0 bases at V and 5 bases at J; junction bases unmatched: 3.

The chain uses TRBV7-2 and TRBJ1-5; TRBD1 matches 8 bases. CDR1 is SGHTA, CDR2 FQGNSA, per germline. The CDR3 consists of 15 residues. The V and J ends lost 6 bases and 6 bases, in that order; junction bases with no gene match: 10. Written as DNA, the CDR3 is TGTGCCAGCAGGCCAAGACAGGGGACGGGTCAGCCCCAGCATTTT. Translation gives CASRPRQGTGQPQHF.

CDR3 region: CASSPPAADTQYF. In DNA form, the CDR3 reads TGTGCCAGCAGTCCACCTGCGGCAGATACGCAGTATTTT. The chain links TRBV28 to TRBJ2-3; D remains ambiguous. This CDR3 has 13 amino acids. V lost 5 bases to trimming and J lost 4 bases, with 10 bases between them. Germline V gene lookup returns CDR1 MDHEN and CDR2 SYDVKM.

The chain has TRBV6-5 and TRBJ2-7, with 8 bases aligning to TRBD1. Germline V gene data show CDR1 as MNHEY and CDR2 as SVGAGI. Trimming removed 7 bases from V and 6 bases from J; junction bases left unmatched: 11. The CDR3 has 14 residues. The CDR3 protein is CASTPDRGRSEQYF. In DNA, the CDR3 is TGTGCCAGCACCCCCGACAGGGGACGTAGCGAGCAGTACTTC.

J is TRBJ2-7 and V is TRBV30, with a weak D call TRBD1 (5 bases). The germline CDR1 and CDR2 sequences are GTSNPN and SVGIG (reference sequence). This CDR3 has 11 residues. V was clipped by 1 base and J by 4 bases, with 5 bases between them. The CDR3 region has the DNA TGTGCCTGGAGTGACAGGTACGAGCAGTACTTC. It codes for CAWSDRYEQYF.

This clone was observed a single time. The genes are TRBV27 and TRBJ2-3, with a possible D match to TRBD2 (5 bases). The CDR3 length is 17 residues. Germline CDR1 MNHEY, CDR2 SMNVEV (reference sequence). V shed 1 base and J shed 4 bases, with 18 bases lying between them. CDR3 protein: CASSLWVASKMADTQYF. The CDR3 coding sequence is TGTGCCAGCAGTTTATGGGTGGCTAGCAAGATGGCAGATACGCAGTATTTT.

The rearrangement links TRBV7-2 to TRBJ2-3; unclear D gene. CDR3 length equals 13 residues. Trimming cost V 3 bases and J 3 bases, with 7 bases left between them. Germline V CDR1 and CDR2: SGHTA, FQGNSA. The CDR3 spells CASSFEITDTQYF. CDR3 sequence (DNA): TGTGCCAGCAGCTTCGAGATAACAGATACGCAGTATTTT.

The rearrangement joins TRBV9 to TRBJ1-5; possibly TRBD1 for D (5 bases). Germline lookup yields CDR1 SGDLS and CDR2 YYNGEE. CDR3 length: 15 residues. V was clipped by 0 bases and J by 6 bases, with 13 bases between them. The CDR3 bases are TGTGCCAGCAGCGTAGGGCCGGGTCAGGGTCAGCCCCAGCATTTT. Its translation: CASSVGPGQGQPQHF.